These 24 T cell receptor beta chains originate from one sample sequenced in a study of T cells in tumors after PD-1 blockade. Profiling relied on immunoSEQ multiplex PCR, and the TCRdb table lists in-frame clones only, not all of them. The sample has under 75,000 clones, around 74% seen once; the top ten hold around 4.7%. Sequenced material: PBMCs, taken after anti-PD-1 treatment. These receptors came from a human donor with basal cell carcinoma.

In its sample, this clone was seen once. The chain links TRBV6-2 or TRBV6-3 to TRBJ2-7, with TRBD1 matching over 7 bases. The trim removed 0 bases at V and 1 base at J, leaving 3 bases unmatched. Germline V gene sequence: CDR1 MNHEY, CDR2 SVGEGT. The CDR3 is 15 residues long. The CDR3 reads CASSYSVGQSYEQYF. In DNA form, the CDR3 reads TGTGCCAGCAGTTACTCGGTGGGACAGTCCTACGAGCAGTACTTC.

This rearrangement joins TRBV5-4 to TRBJ2-3, with D possibly TRBD2 on 6 matching bases. V was cut by 3 bases and J by 0 bases, with 11 bases left in between. Per the germline V gene, CDR1 is SGHNT and CDR2 is YYREEE (reference sequence). The CDR3 sequence is 15 residues long. The CDR3 nucleotides are TGTGCCAGCAGCTGGGGGGAATCTAGCACAGATACGCAGTATTTT. Its translation: CASSWGESSTDTQYF.

The V gene is TRBV29-1, the J gene TRBJ2-2, with D unclear. This CDR3 spans 15 amino acids. The V gene lost 0 bases and the J gene lost 6 bases, with 14 bases spanning the gap. In germline, CDR1 is SQVTM, CDR2 ANQGSEA. The CDR3 loop reads CSVEDQQDRAGELFF. CDR3 bases: TGCAGCGTTGAAGATCAGCAGGATAGGGCCGGGGAGCTGTTTTTT.

This chain uses TRBV30 with TRBJ1-2; TRBD1 is a possible D gene (5 bases). Germline V lookup: CDR1 GTSNPN, CDR2 SVGIG (reference sequence). This CDR3 has 11 residues. Trimming pared 5 bases from V and 4 bases from J, leaving 8 bases between. In nucleotides, the CDR3 is TGTGCCTGGGAGCAGGGCTATGGCTACACCTTC. It specifies CAWEQGYGYTF.

The gene calls are TRBV9 and TRBJ2-7; 9 bases match TRBD1. Trimming cost V 4 bases and J 5 bases; bases outside gene matches: 7. Germline V lookup: CDR1 SGDLS, CDR2 YYNGEE. The CDR3 length is 14 residues. The CDR3 DNA reads TGTGCCAGCAGCTCCGACAGGGGGGGTGACGAGCAGTACTTC. Protein sequence: CASSSDRGGDEQYF.

This clone was observed a few times. This chain links TRBV6-5 with TRBJ2-7, with 11 bases identical to TRBD2. This CDR3 spans 13 amino acids. V shed 7 bases, J shed 5 bases, and the junction held 4 bases outside the gene matches. Per germline, CDR1 MNHEY and CDR2 SVGAGI. The CDR3 sequence is CASNPSGGHEQYF. The CDR3 region has the DNA TGTGCCAGCAATCCTAGCGGGGGGCACGAGCAGTACTTC.

DNA for the CDR3: TGTGCCAGCAGCTTAGTTCCCCAAGAGACCCAGTACTTC. Encoded protein: CASSLVPQETQYF. V usage is TRBV7-2 and J usage is TRBJ2-5; no definite D call. Deletions cut 1 base from V and 1 base from J, with 4 bases between. The germline CDR1 and CDR2 sequences are SGHTA and FQGNSA. The CDR3 runs to 13 residues.

This sequence joins TRBV6-2 or TRBV6-3 and TRBJ2-3, with TRBD2 matching over 12 bases. Germline-derived CDR1 and CDR2 are MNHEY and SVGEGT. The CDR3 extends over 13 amino acids. The J segment lost 15 bases and the V segment lost 6 bases, leaving 10 bases of the junction unmatched. The CDR3 region has the DNA TGTGCCAGCAGCCCCCCGCTAGCGGGGGGGCATTATTTT. Its protein is CASSPPLAGGHYF.

V usage is TRBV24-1 and J usage is TRBJ2-1, with 9 bases fitting TRBD1. CDR1 KGHDR and CDR2 SFDVKD come from the germline V gene. The length of the CDR3 is 14 residues. V dropped 3 bases and J dropped 5; count of bases not matched to a gene: 1. The CDR3 sequence is CATSDGDRDNEQFF. For the CDR3, the DNA is TGTGCCACCAGTGATGGGGACAGGGACAATGAGCAGTTCTTC.

This chain links TRBV4-1 with TRBJ2-3; D is uncertain. The CDR3 runs 15 residues. With 0 bases removed from V and 3 bases from J, the gap between germline ends came to 10 bases. Per the germline V gene, CDR1 is MGHRA and CDR2 is YSYEKL. CDR3: CASSQDRSRTDTQYF. The CDR3, as DNA: TGCGCCAGCAGCCAAGATCGTTCAAGAACAGATACGCAGTATTTT.

The chain carries TRBV5-1 and TRBJ2-2, with D perhaps TRBD1 (6 bases). Germline lookup yields CDR1 SGHRS and CDR2 YFSETQ. The CDR3 totals 17 residues. The V gene lost 4 bases and the J gene lost 5 bases, with 21 bases spanning the gap. The CDR3 coding sequence is TGCGCCAGCAGCCCCAGGGGATCGGTCTCTCAAACCGGGGAGCTGTTTTTT. This gives the protein CASSPRGSVSQTGELFF.

This clone has more than one count but fewer than ten. This chain links TRBV18 with TRBJ2-3; the D is unclear. Trimming stripped 0 bases from V and 3 bases from J, with 7 bases between. Germline loops: CDR1 KGHSH, CDR2 LQKENI. This CDR3 is built from 14 residues. The CDR3 DNA reads as TGTGCCAGCTCACCACCGGGAATTACAGATACGCAGTATTTT. It yields the protein CASSPPGITDTQYF. Drawing the rest from reference TRBV18 and TRBJ2-3, the complete variable domain is NAGVMQNPRHLVRRRGQEARLRCSPMKGHSHVYWYRQLPEEGLKFMVYLQKENIIDESGMPKERFSAEFPKEGPSILRIQQVVRGDSAAYFCASSPPGITDTQYFGPGTRLTVL.

Points on this clone: The same CDR3 arises from other DNA sequences in this sample as well. This sequence joins TRBV5-1 and TRBJ2-3; TRBD1 might be the D (5 bases). Looked up from germline, CDR1 is SGHRS and CDR2 is YFSETQ. Trimming took 0 bases from V and 3 from J, leaving 8 bases between them. This CDR3 contains 14 residues. CDR3 bases: TGCGCCAGCAGCTTGGAGGGGTCAACAGATACGCAGTATTTT. It translates to CASSLEGSTDTQYF.

The V call is TRBV15, the J call TRBJ1-1, with D perhaps matching TRBD1 (6 bases). The CDR3 has 15 residues. V was trimmed by 1 base and J by 4 bases, leaving 13 bases between them. Germline CDR1 is LNHNV and CDR2 is YYDKDF (reference sequence). The CDR3 loop reads CATSRVTGSATEAFF. As DNA, the CDR3 is TGTGCCACCAGCAGAGTTACAGGGTCGGCCACTGAAGCTTTCTTT.

This sequence joins TRBV5-1 and TRBJ1-1; D unresolved. CDR3 size: 18 residues. V was cut by 0 bases and J by 1 base, with 19 bases left in between. Germline assignment: CDR1 SGHRS and CDR2 YFSETQ. CDR3 amino acids: CASSLVGFFVKENTEAFF. In DNA form, the CDR3 reads TGCGCCAGCAGCTTGGTCGGATTTTTTGTGAAGGAGAACACTGAAGCTTTCTTT.

V usage is TRBV6-6 and J usage is TRBJ1-1; no definite D call. Germline assignment: CDR1 MNHNY and CDR2 SVGAGI (reference sequence). The CDR3 sequence is 14 residues long. The V and J ends lost 1 base and 1 base respectively, with 7 bases between them. The DNA of the CDR3 is TGTGCCAGCAGTTACTATCCGGGGAACACTGAAGCTTTCTTT. This sequence encodes CASSYYPGNTEAFF.

The rearrangement links TRBV5-1 to TRBJ2-3; D is unresolved. Germline V gene sequence: CDR1 SGHRS, CDR2 YFSETQ. The CDR3 has 15 residues. Deletions cut 0 bases from V and 5 bases from J, with 13 bases between. CDR3 region: CASSLADTPGDTQYF. CDR3 bases: TGCGCCAGCAGCTTGGCCGACACGCCGGGAGATACGCAGTATTTT. Together with reference TRBV5-1 and TRBJ2-3, the CDR3 gives the full variable domain: KAGVTQTPRYLIKTRGQQVTLSCSPISGHRSVSWYQQTPGQGLQFLFEYFSETQRNKGNFPGRFSGRQFSNSRSEMNVSTLELGDSALYLCASSLADTPGDTQYFGPGTRLTVL.

J is TRBJ1-5 and V is TRBV19; D call uncertain. The CDR3 totals 16 residues. Germline V lookup: CDR1 LNHDA, CDR2 SQIVND (reference sequence). V gave up 3 bases and J gave up 3 bases, with 15 bases separating them. Here the CDR3 reads CASSIIGVTDNQPQHF. In DNA form, the CDR3 reads TGTGCCAGTAGTATTATCGGGGTAACAGACAATCAGCCCCAGCATTTT. Combining the CDR3 with reference TRBV19 and TRBJ1-5 gives the whole variable domain DGGITQSPKYLFRKEGQNVTLSCEQNLNHDAMYWYRQDPGQGLRLIYYSQIVNDFQKGDIAEGYSVSREKKESFPLTVTSAQKNPTAFYLCASSIIGVTDNQPQHFGDGTRLSIL.

The genes are TRBV6-5 and TRBJ1-1; D is possibly TRBD1 (6 bases). The V and J ends lost 2 bases and 3 bases respectively, with 10 bases between them. This CDR3 has 14 amino acids. Germline values: CDR1 MNHEY, CDR2 SVGAGI. CDR3 amino acids: CASSYGGAYTEAFF. Written as DNA, the CDR3 is TGTGCCAGCAGTTACGGGGGGGCCTACACTGAAGCTTTCTTT.

CDR3 DNA sequence: TGTGCCTGGAGTCTGGAAGGGAACTATGGCTACACCTTC. It yields the protein CAWSLEGNYGYTF. This chain connects TRBV30 to TRBJ1-2; unclear D gene. V was shortened by 2 bases and J by 2 bases, with 9 bases between the two germline ends. This CDR3 spans 13 amino acids. The germline gives CDR1 GTSNPN, CDR2 SVGIG (reference sequence).

The chain links TRBV28 to TRBJ1-1, with 8 positions matching TRBD1. Trimming took 3 bases from V and 6 from J; bases not matched to a gene: 12. This CDR3 has 16 amino acids. CDR1 and CDR2 from the germline V gene are MDHEN and SYDVKM. This CDR3 is CASSFFDRGGQAEAFF. The CDR3 nucleotides are TGTGCCAGCAGTTTTTTCGACAGGGGAGGTCAGGCTGAAGCTTTCTTT.

The genes are TRBV9 and TRBJ1-4, with TRBD1 matching 8 bases. CDR1 SGDLS and CDR2 YYNGEE come from the germline V gene. The CDR3 sequence is 13 residues long. V lost 6 bases, J lost 7 bases, and 5 bases stayed unmatched. The CDR3 is CASNGQGSEKLFF. CDR3 in DNA: TGTGCCAGCAACGGACAGGGATCTGAAAAACTGTTTTTT.

The chain is built from TRBV27 and TRBJ1-1; 8 bases are shared with TRBD1. The CDR3 has 16 residues. Germline trimming cut 6 bases from V and 4 bases from J; bases unmatched to any gene: 13. CDR1 is MNHEY, CDR2 SMNVEV, per germline (reference sequence). This CDR3 reads CASRDRGGFLATEAFF. Here the CDR3 DNA reads TGTGCCAGCAGAGACAGGGGCGGTTTTCTTGCCACTGAAGCTTTCTTT.

The J gene is TRBJ2-5, the V gene TRBV6-6, with a possible D match to TRBD1 (5 bases). Germline CDR1 and CDR2: MNHNY and SVGAGI (reference sequence). The CDR3 runs to 14 residues. V shed 2 bases and J shed 5 bases, with 12 bases lying between them. The CDR3 DNA is TGTGCCAGCAGTTACCCAGGGTACGGGGAGACCCAGTACTTC. Residues: CASSYPGYGETQYF.